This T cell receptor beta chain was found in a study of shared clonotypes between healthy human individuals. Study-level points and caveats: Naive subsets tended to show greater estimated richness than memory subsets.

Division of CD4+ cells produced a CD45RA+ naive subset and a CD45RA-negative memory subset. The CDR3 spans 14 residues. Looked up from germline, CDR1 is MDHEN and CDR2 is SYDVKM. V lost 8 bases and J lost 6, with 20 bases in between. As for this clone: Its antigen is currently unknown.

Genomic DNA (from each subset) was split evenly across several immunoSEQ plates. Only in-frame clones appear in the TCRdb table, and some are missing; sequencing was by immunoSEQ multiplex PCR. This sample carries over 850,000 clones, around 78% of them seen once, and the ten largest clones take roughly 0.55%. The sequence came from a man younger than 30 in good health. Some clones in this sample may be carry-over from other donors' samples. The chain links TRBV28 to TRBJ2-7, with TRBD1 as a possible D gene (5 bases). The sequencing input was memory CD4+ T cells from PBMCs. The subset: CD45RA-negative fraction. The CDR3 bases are TGTGCCAGCCAAAGGGGCGGCAGCCCGGCCGAGCAGTACTTC. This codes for CASQRGGSPAEQYF.